One and the same sample provided the 14 T cell receptor beta chains below, sequenced in a study of T cells in women clearing cervical HPV infection. Here immunoSEQ multiplex PCR was the method, and the copy in TCRdb shows in-frame clones only, minus some. This table lists roughly 24,000 clones. Input material: blood buffy coat. The receptors originated from a woman aged 18 to 75 with a cervical HPV16 infection that either progressed to CIN3+ or cleared (not recorded which).

CDR3 DNA (partial): TGTGCCAGCAGCGTCGGGGACAGGGATCATCAGCCC. As protein: CASSVGDRDHQP. In full, the CDR3 is CASSVGDRDHQPQHF. The chain couples TRBV5-6 to TRBJ1-5, with 9 bases identical to TRBD1. From the germline J gene comes the end of the CDR3, since the read stops 3 residues before it. The V segment lost 4 bases and the J segment 5 bases; nucleotides outside the gene matches: 7. This CDR3 has 15 residues. CDR1 is SGHDT, CDR2 YYEEEE, per germline.

Comment on this clone: The read falls 3 residues short of the CDR3 end, and the missing part is taken from the germline J gene. The rearrangement joins TRBV6-1 to TRBJ2-5; D perhaps matches TRBD2 (6 bases). CDR3 length equals 15 residues. The V end was cut by 0 bases, the J end by 4 bases, with 12 bases between. Germline V gene data show CDR1 as MNHNS and CDR2 as SASEGT. CDR3 DNA (partial): TGTGCCAGCAGTGAAGCTCCGGGGGTTGGAGAGACC. Protein product: CASSEAPGVGET. The CDR3 in full is CASSEAPGVGETQYF.

Comment on this clone: The read gets to within 3 residues of the CDR3 end, and the germline J gene fills in the rest. The V call is TRBV10-3, the J call TRBJ1-2; D not certain. Per the germline V gene, CDR1 is ENHRY and CDR2 is SYGVKD. The CDR3 length is 13 residues. CDR3 residues: CAINNGPFMGYTF. CDR3 DNA, as far as it was read: TGTGCCATCAACAATGGCCCCTTTATGGGC.

About this clone: The read gets to within 3 residues of the CDR3 end, and the germline J gene fills in the rest. The gene calls are TRBV12-5 and TRBJ2-7; 10 bases map to TRBD1. The V gene's germline CDR1 is LGHNT and CDR2 FRNRAP. This CDR3 region has 18 residues. J was trimmed by 6 bases and V by 6 bases; bases with no gene match: 20. This CDR3 reads CASGRLTSTRDRGGEQYF. CDR3 DNA, as far as it was read: TGTGCTAGTGGCCGCCTCACGTCAACCCGGGACAGGGGTGGCGAG.

A word on this clone: The DNA ends 3 residues before the CDR3 does, and the rest of the CDR3 is filled in from the germline J gene. The chain links TRBV7-3 to TRBJ2-1, with 7 positions matching TRBD2. The CDR3 is 15 amino acids. CDR1 is SGHTA and CDR2 is FQGTGA in the germline V gene. V trimming: 6 bases; J trimming: 2 bases; junction bases outside the gene matches: 7. CDR3 sequence reads: CASRLIAGPYNEQFF. The sequenced CDR3 bases are TGTGCCAGCAGACTTATAGCGGGCCCCTACAATGAG.

Concerning this clone: At one of its ends the junction is not consistent with the germline gene, which may arise from a read error. The read stops 3 residues short of the end of the CDR3; the missing end is completed from the germline J gene. Other DNA sequences within the sample encode an identical CDR3. This sequence joins TRBV18 and TRBJ1-3; tentative D call: TRBD1 (5 bases). This CDR3 spans 15 amino acids. Germline V gene data show CDR1 as KGHSH and CDR2 as LQKENI. The CDR3 protein is CASSRGVGSGNTIYF. CDR3 DNA, as far as it was read: TGTGCCAGCTCACGAGGGGTCGGCTCTGGAAACACG.

As to this clone: The CDR3 end falls 3 residues outside the read, so it is completed with the germline J gene. The chain couples TRBV12-5 to TRBJ2-1; the match to TRBD2 covers 7 bases. Germline trimming cut 5 bases from V and 5 bases from J; bases unmatched to any gene: 3. CDR3 size: 13 residues. The germline V gene has CDR1 LGHNT and CDR2 FRNRAP. The CDR3 region is CASGGGGNNEQFF. The CDR3 DNA, read in part, is TGTGCTAGTGGTGGGGGGGGGAACAATGAG.

As concerns this clone: The CDR3 end lies 3 residues beyond the end of the read and is filled in from the germline J gene. The chain joins TRBV20-1 to TRBJ2-2; D remains unclear. V lost 6 bases and J lost 5, with 7 bases in between. Germline-derived CDR1 and CDR2 are DFQATT and SNEGSKA (reference sequence). The CDR3 loop spans 11 amino acids. The CDR3 sequence: CSAAGTGELFF. CDR3 bases read: TGCAGTGCGGCAGGAACCGGGGAG.

Worth noting for this clone: The sequenced fragment ends 3 residues before the CDR3 boundary, so the rest is inferred from the germline J gene. The chain carries TRBV20-1 and TRBJ2-5; D possibly corresponds to TRBD1 (6 bases). The CDR3 runs to 12 residues. Germline V CDR1 and CDR2: DFQATT, SNEGSKA (reference sequence). V gave up 3 bases and J gave up 5 bases, with 10 bases separating them. The CDR3 is CSARIQGETQYF. The sequenced CDR3 bases are TGCAGTGCTAGGATCCAGGGGGAGACC.

Turning to this clone: Sequencing ends 3 residues short of the CDR3 end; the germline J gene provides the rest. The chain has TRBV14 and TRBJ2-1; D remains ambiguous. The length of the CDR3 is 12 residues. The germline CDR1 and CDR2 sequences are SGHDN and FVKESK. Between the trimmed V and J ends, which lost 1 base and 9 bases, there was a span of 7 bases. The CDR3 sequence: CASSQVLVEQFF. Partial CDR3 DNA: TGTGCCAGCAGCCAAGTCCTCGTTGAG.

As regards this clone: The CDR3 is cut off 3 residues early in the read; its end comes from the germline J gene. The gene calls are TRBV12-3 or TRBV12-4 and TRBJ2-3, with 13 positions matching TRBD2. V was pared by 4 bases and J by 4 bases, with 2 bases of the junction left unmatched. The CDR3 is made up of 15 amino acids. The CDR3 loop is CASSWTSGGPDTQYF. CDR3 DNA (partial): TGTGCCAGCAGTTGGACTAGCGGGGGACCAGATACG.

On this clone: The CDR3 is cut off 3 residues early in the read; its end comes from the germline J gene. The V and J genes are TRBV2 and TRBJ2-1, with D possibly TRBD2 on 6 matching bases. The germline V gene encodes CDR1 SNHLY and CDR2 FYNNEI. V dropped 6 bases and J dropped 5 bases, with 11 bases sitting between them. This CDR3 is built from 13 residues. CDR3 DNA, as far as it was read: TGTGCCAGCAGCGGGGGAACTAACAATGAG. Its protein product is CASSGGTNNE. The entire CDR3 is CASSGGTNNEQFF.

For this clone: The CDR3 goes on 3 residues after the read ends, and that part is filled in from the germline J gene. The V gene is TRBV19, the J gene TRBJ1-1; D gene unclear. The CDR3 has 13 amino acids. Germline assignment: CDR1 LNHDA and CDR2 SQIVND (reference sequence). Trimming took off 8 bases at V and 2 bases at J, with 12 bases between the two ends. The part of the CDR3 DNA that was read is TGTGCCAGTTCATTTTTAGATAACACTGAA. Residues: CASSFLDNTE. The whole CDR3 protein is CASSFLDNTEAFF.

About this clone: The CDR3 end is not reached by the read, which stops 3 residues before it; the germline J gene fills it in. The J gene is TRBJ2-1, the V gene TRBV5-1, with TRBD1 matching 11 bases. The CDR3 is 16 amino acids. Trimming cost V 7 bases and J 3 bases; bases outside gene matches: 9. Germline V lookup: CDR1 SGHRS, CDR2 YFSETQ. The chain's CDR3 is CASGRAGTGGYNEQFF. The covered CDR3 bases are TGCGCCAGCGGCCGGGCCGGGACAGGGGGCTACAATGAG.